Below are 22 T cell receptor beta chains sequenced from a single sample in a study of radiotherapy plus CTLA-4 blockade in lung cancer. The protocol was immunoSEQ multiplex PCR, while the TCRdb copy is restricted to in-frame clones and leaves out a portion. The sample carries around 80,000 clones, roughly four fifths recorded once. The specimen was peripheral blood, collected from a patient treated with radiotherapy plus ipilimumab. These TCRs come from a human donor with non-small cell lung cancer whose response to radiotherapy plus ipilimumab could not be evaluated.

The chain carries TRBV4-1 and TRBJ2-7; a weak D match, TRBD1 (5 bases). The CDR3 has 12 amino acids. Germline assignment: CDR1 MGHRA and CDR2 YSYEKL. The ends were cut back, 4 bases at V and 4 bases at J, with 8 bases in the middle. CDR3: CASSRGSYEQYF. DNA for the CDR3: TGCGCCAGCAGCCGGGGCAGTTACGAGCAGTACTTC.

J is TRBJ1-1 and V is TRBV7-9; TRBD1 matches at 8 bases. V shed 5 bases and J 5 bases; nucleotides not matched to a gene: 7. CDR1 SEHNR and CDR2 FQNEAQ come from the germline V gene (reference sequence). The CDR3 extends over 14 amino acids. CDR3 in DNA: TGTGCCAGCAGCATCCACGACAGGGGAACTGAAGCTTTCTTT. This gives the protein CASSIHDRGTEAFF.

The chain joins TRBV7-9 to TRBJ2-1; no definite D call. CDR3 length: 17 residues. The germline V gene has CDR1 SEHNR and CDR2 FQNEAQ (reference sequence). V lost 6 bases and J lost 0, with 18 bases in between. The CDR3 region is CASSGFEVLSSYNEQFF. The CDR3 DNA reads as TGTGCCAGCAGTGGGTTTGAGGTCCTGAGCTCCTACAATGAGCAGTTCTTC.

This clone was observed once. The chain has TRBV9 and TRBJ2-5; 9 bases line up with TRBD1. The J call may be wrong; the DNA end is better matched by TRBJ2-7. The CDR3 is made up of 14 amino acids. Germline V gene sequence: CDR1 SGDLS, CDR2 YYNGEE. The CDR3 region has the DNA TGTGCCAGCAGCGTAGCCGGGACAGGGTCCGAGCAGTACTTC. This encodes CASSVAGTGSEQYF.

This clone appeared a single time. The rearrangement joins TRBV5-6 to TRBJ2-7; D might be TRBD2 (6 bases). The CDR3 is 16 amino acids. Trimming pared 4 bases from V and 1 base from J, leaving 18 bases between. Germline V gene data show CDR1 as SGHDT and CDR2 as YYEEEE. For the CDR3, the DNA is TGTGCCAGCAGCGACTGGAGGGCGGGGAGGTCCTACGAGCAGTACTTC. This gives the protein CASSDWRAGRSYEQYF.

V and J are TRBV7-6 and TRBJ2-6; D ambiguous. Trimming left V 2 bases short and J 0 bases short, with 14 bases between. The CDR3 covers 18 residues. The germline V gene encodes CDR1 SGHVS and CDR2 FNYEAQ. The CDR3 sequence: CASSLSSGLVSGANVLTF. In DNA, the CDR3 is TGTGCCAGCAGCTTAAGTTCTGGGCTCGTCTCTGGGGCCAACGTCCTGACTTTC.

This chain links TRBV13 with TRBJ1-1; 12 positions match TRBD1. J lost 0 bases, V lost 3 bases, and 5 bases had no gene match. This CDR3 has 17 amino acids. The germline V gene encodes CDR1 PRHDT and CDR2 FYEKMQ (reference sequence). The chain's CDR3 is CASSLGGTGGMNTEAFF. DNA for the CDR3: TGTGCCAGCAGCTTGGGGGGGACAGGGGGCATGAACACTGAAGCTTTCTTT.

This chain links TRBV15 with TRBJ1-1; D gene uncertain. Germline CDR1 and CDR2: LNHNV and YYDKDF (reference sequence). The CDR3 covers 14 residues. The V end was cut by 4 bases, the J end by 0 bases, with 9 bases between. The CDR3 region has the DNA TGTGCCACCAGCAAACGCCAGATGAACACTGAAGCTTTCTTT. As protein: CATSKRQMNTEAFF.

The V gene is TRBV9, the J gene TRBJ2-5, with 8 bases fitting TRBD2. The CDR3 covers 13 residues. Losses at the gene ends were 1 base for V and 9 bases for J; bases not matched to a gene: 5. The germline CDR1 and CDR2 sequences are SGDLS and YYNGEE. The CDR3 is CASSVSGSSPQYF. The CDR3 region has the DNA TGTGCCAGCAGCGTAAGCGGGAGCTCTCCCCAGTACTTC. The complete variable domain, with remaining parts taken from reference TRBV9 and TRBJ2-5, reads DSGVTQTPKHLITATGQRVTLRCSPRSGDLSVYWYQQSLDQGLQFLIQYYNGEERAKGNILERFSAQQFPDLHSELNLSSLELGDSALYFCASSVSGSSPQYFGPGTRLLVL.

The chain links TRBV5-4 to TRBJ1-4, with TRBD1 matching 8 bases. Germline assignment: CDR1 SGHNT and CDR2 YYREEE (reference sequence). With 3 bases clipped from V and 3 bases from J, the junction kept 7 bases outside the gene matches. This CDR3 contains 16 residues. The CDR3 sequence is CASSSTTGGANEKLFF. CDR3 in DNA: TGTGCCAGCAGCTCAACCACAGGGGGAGCTAATGAAAAACTGTTTTTT. Filled out from reference TRBV5-4 and TRBJ1-4, the complete variable domain reads ETGVTQSPTHLIKTRGQQVTLRCSSQSGHNTVSWYQQALGQGPQFIFQYYREEENGRGNFPPRFSGLQFPNYSSELNVNALELDDSALYLCASSSTTGGANEKLFFGSGTQLSVL.

The chain recombines TRBV5-1 with TRBJ1-2; maybe TRBD1 (6 bases). The V gene's germline CDR1 is SGHRS and CDR2 YFSETQ. Trimming removed 5 bases at V and 2 bases at J, with 10 bases between. The CDR3 contains 13 residues. CDR3 bases: TGCGCCAGCAGACAGGGCGAGAACTATGGCTACACCTTC. It yields the protein CASRQGENYGYTF.

The gene calls are TRBV15 and TRBJ2-5; no firm D call. Between the trimmed V and J ends, which lost 0 bases and 7 bases, there was a span of 9 bases. In germline, CDR1 is LNHNV, CDR2 YYDKDF (reference sequence). CDR3 size: 13 residues. The CDR3 here is CATSRDGPGTQYF. The CDR3 DNA reads as TGTGCCACCAGCAGAGACGGTCCAGGGACCCAGTACTTC.

This clone was picked up a small number of times. This rearrangement joins TRBV27 to TRBJ2-6, with 9 bases aligning to TRBD2. The CDR3 sequence is 16 residues long. Germline V gene lookup returns CDR1 MNHEY and CDR2 SMNVEV (reference sequence). After removal of 4 bases from V and 2 bases from J, the junction contained 3 bases not matched to a gene. The CDR3 reads CASSSAGGPGANVLTF. DNA for the CDR3: TGTGCCAGCAGTTCTGCGGGGGGGCCTGGGGCCAACGTCCTGACTTTC.

This clone was observed a few times. This chain links TRBV6-5 with TRBJ1-2; 9 nucleotides align to TRBD1. Germline trimming cut 5 bases from V and 7 bases from J; bases unmatched to any gene: 8. The CDR3 runs to 14 residues. CDR1 is MNHEY, CDR2 SVGAGI, per germline. The chain's CDR3 is CASSEKPGQGGYTF. The CDR3 DNA sequence: TGTGCCAGCAGTGAAAAGCCGGGACAGGGTGGCTACACCTTC.

V usage is TRBV28 and J usage is TRBJ1-2; no clear D gene. CDR1 MDHEN and CDR2 SYDVKM come from the germline V gene. Trimming took 2 bases from V and 5 from J, leaving 6 bases between them. This CDR3 region has 12 residues. The CDR3 region is CASSLEIYGYTF. CDR3 DNA sequence: TGTGCCAGCAGTTTAGAGATATATGGCTACACCTTC.

The chain has TRBV11-2 and TRBJ1-6; 7 nucleotides align to TRBD1. The CDR3 consists of 16 residues. V trimming: 5 bases; J trimming: 8 bases; junction bases outside the gene matches: 12. Per the germline V gene, CDR1 is SGHAT and CDR2 is FQNNGV. CDR3 in DNA: TGTGCCAGCAGCAACCGTCACAGGGGAAGGGATTCACCCCTCCACTTT. It is translated as CASSNRHRGRDSPLHF.

The CDR3 sequence is CASSVVRGTTEAFF. The CDR3 DNA reads TGTGCCAGCAGCGTAGTCCGGGGGACCACTGAAGCTTTCTTT. The genes are TRBV9 and TRBJ1-1, with D possibly matching TRBD1 (5 bases). The length of the CDR3 is 14 residues. Trimming cost V 0 bases and J 4 bases, with 10 bases left between them. Germline V CDR1 and CDR2: SGDLS, YYNGEE. Full variable domain (missing parts from reference TRBV9 and TRBJ1-1): DSGVTQTPKHLITATGQRVTLRCSPRSGDLSVYWYQQSLDQGLQFLIQYYNGEERAKGNILERFSAQQFPDLHSELNLSSLELGDSALYFCASSVVRGTTEAFFGQGTRLTVV.

This clone was counted once. V is TRBV15 and J is TRBJ2-7, with TRBD2 identical over 7 bases. Germline V lookup: CDR1 LNHNV, CDR2 YYDKDF (reference sequence). The length of the CDR3 is 14 residues. Trimming at V came to 6 bases and at J to 3 bases, leaving 8 bases not matched to a gene. In nucleotides, the CDR3 is TGTGCCACCAGGTCTAGCGGAGCTGGCTACGAGCAGTACTTC. Residues: CATRSSGAGYEQYF.

The chain uses TRBV19 and TRBJ1-2; TRBD1 agrees at 7 bases. CDR1 and CDR2 (germline): LNHDA, SQIVND (reference sequence). With 3 bases clipped from V and 2 bases from J, the junction kept 9 bases outside the gene matches. This CDR3 spans 16 amino acids. The CDR3 nucleotides read TGTGCCAGTAGTATCGGGACAGCTAATCCCAACTATGGCTACACCTTC. Protein sequence: CASSIGTANPNYGYTF.

The V and J genes are TRBV6-5 and TRBJ2-7; D is ambiguous. The V and J ends lost 2 bases and 3 bases respectively, with 8 bases between them. This CDR3 contains 13 residues. Germline CDR1 MNHEY, CDR2 SVGAGI. The CDR3 sequence is CASSYVIYYEQYF. The DNA for the CDR3 is TGTGCCAGCAGTTACGTGATCTACTACGAGCAGTACTTC.

V is TRBV7-3 and J is TRBJ1-5, with TRBD1 matching 7 bases. This CDR3 has 16 amino acids. V lost 4 bases to trimming and J lost 0 bases; unmatched junction nucleotides: 6. Germline values: CDR1 SGHTA, CDR2 FQGTGA. The CDR3 nucleotides read TGTGCCAGCAGCTCGCGACAGGGCTATAGCAATCAGCCCCAGCATTTT. Residues: CASSSRQGYSNQPQHF.

The chain is built from TRBV5-1 and TRBJ2-7, with 14 positions matching TRBD2. With V trimmed by 3 bases and J by 1 base, 6 bases remained unmatched. Looked up from germline, CDR1 is SGHRS and CDR2 is YFSETQ. CDR3 length: 17 residues. The CDR3 sequence: CASSYGLAGGSSYEQYF. CDR3 in DNA: TGCGCCAGCAGCTACGGACTAGCGGGGGGATCTTCCTACGAGCAGTACTTC.